This TCR beta chain emerged from a study of shared clonotypes between healthy human individuals. About this clone itself: Its antigen is unknown.

General study findings and limits: Among non-shared clonotypes, generation probabilities were lower than among those shared by all four donors. Among a handful of donors, roughly 5% of naive CD4 clonotypes were found in common. Memory subsets generally showed lower estimated richness than naive subsets. Apart from blood, nothing was sampled; tissue repertoires likely differ.

In germline, CDR1 is MNHNS, CDR2 SASEGT. The length of the CDR3 is 13 residues. Trimming removed 8 bases from V and 3 bases from J; junction bases left unmatched: 4. Generated by immunoSEQ multiplex PCR, the TCRdb table keeps only in-frame clones and is missing some. The data hold 2 million to 3 million clones, with approximately 90% observed a single time. The specimen sequenced was naive CD4+ T cells sorted from blood. Regarding subset: CD45RA+ positively selected. This clonotype originated in a man younger than 30 in good health. The chain carries TRBV6-1 and TRBJ2-5; 9 nucleotides align to TRBD1. The CDR3, as DNA: TGTGCCAGCGAAAGGGACAGGGAAGAGACCCAGTACTTC. This translates into CASERDREETQYF.